This T cell receptor (beta chain) was sequenced for a study of T cells in narcolepsy. Study information: Healthy controls were enrolled alongside patients with narcolepsy type 1 or type 2. Study observations and caveats: Some memory CD4+ repertoires had no autoreactive clone sequences. Reportedly, autoreactive clonotypes were serially detected in patients' blood but not controls'.

Repertoires were generated with immunoSEQ multiplex PCR, while TCRdb's copy carries only in-frame clones and drops some. Of around 28,000 clones in the sample, 78% were seen once. Turning to this clone: Its antigen remains unknown.

V gave up 4 bases and J gave up 3 bases, with 18 bases separating them. Germline loops: CDR1 SEHNR, CDR2 FQNEAQ (reference sequence). There are 17 residues in the CDR3. The receptor was derived from a human donor with narcolepsy. Specimen: CD45RA- memory CD4+ T cells from PBMCs. The rearrangement links TRBV7-9 to TRBJ2-2; D not resolved. CDR3 sequence: CASSSNIGNTHTGELFF. The CDR3 DNA reads TGTGCCAGCAGCTCCAATATAGGCAACACCCACACCGGGGAGCTGTTTTTT.